The clone carrying this T cell receptor (beta chain) was recorded at least ten times. Each TCR cDNA molecule carried a unique molecular identifier. Using its own MiXCR run on the 5' RACE reads, TCRdb lists one record per CDR3 protein. The sample contains 25,000 or so distinct CDR3 sequences, approximately 4.6% of which appear only once. CDR1 is MDHEN, CDR2 SYDVKM, per germline. V lost 1 base, J lost 3 bases, and 2 bases stayed unmatched. The CDR3 spans 14 residues. The data belong to a study of spatial heterogeneity in lung cancer. As for time point: sample taken at primary tumor resection. The input for sequencing was PBMCs, taken at surgery. The chain has TRBV28 and TRBJ1-1, with TRBD1 identical over 7 bases. The source is a male donor with early-stage non-small cell lung cancer. CDR3 sequence (DNA): TGTGCCAGCAGTTTATACAGGGGAGACACTGAAGCTTTCTTT. It specifies CASSLYRGDTEAFF.